A single T cell receptor beta chain is shown here with its context. The antigen is undetermined. Semi-nested PCR with Nested Universal Primer A followed constant-region reverse priming of full-length variable regions. TCRdb fed the 5' RACE reads into MiXCR, producing one record per CDR3 protein. In the table there are some 44,000 distinct CDR3 sequences, approximately 28% of which are singletons. Findings and limits, study-wide: The TCR gene usage of tumor memory CD4+ T cells clustered together with blood and lymph node memory CD4+ cells and with lymph node naive CD4+ cells. Tumor-infiltrating Treg TCR alpha and beta sequences overlapped most with tumor naive CD4+ T cells, then blood naive.

Sequenced input: tumor-infiltrating memory CD4+ T cells sorted from the breast tumor. Regarding subset: memory CD4+ T cells, CD4+CD45RO+CD25-. The receptor comes from a female donor with breast cancer.

The DNA for the CDR3 is TGCGCCAGCAGCTTGGCCGATATAGGGGGGGAGACCCAGTACTTC. Residues: CASSLADIGGETQYF. This chain uses TRBV5-1 with TRBJ2-5; the D call may be TRBD1 or TRBD2 (6 bases each). CDR1 is SGHRS and CDR2 is YFSETQ in the germline V gene. This CDR3 region has 15 residues. V was shortened by 0 bases and J by 5 bases, with 14 bases between the two germline ends.